Presented here are 18 T cell receptor beta chains from one specimen sequenced in a study of T-cell reconstitution after alpha-beta-depleted transplantation in children. Preparation of the TCRbeta library was carried out with unique molecular identifiers. Each CDR3 protein gets one entry after TCRdb re-called the PCR reads with MiXCR. Found here are 550,000 to 600,000 distinct CDR3 sequences, 20% to 25% of them singletons; the top ten hold roughly 13%. The material sequenced was PBMCs, mostly from graft donor cells, taken 360 days after TCRalphabeta/CD19-depleted stem cell transplant. The receptor source for this set is a boy younger than two who had a stem cell transplant for acute myeloid leukemia, so the T cells may come from the graft donor.

There are a few counts of this clonotype. The CDR3 nucleotides read TGCAGCGTTGATCACAGGGGAGACTATGGCTACACCTTC. As protein: CSVDHRGDYGYTF. J is TRBJ1-2 and V is TRBV29-1; 7 bases are shared with TRBD1. The V gene end was trimmed by 3 bases and the J gene end by 3 bases; junction bases not matched to a gene: 4. The CDR3 sequence is 13 residues long. CDR1 is SQVTM, CDR2 ANQGSEA, per germline.

J is TRBJ2-5 and V is TRBV5-1; TRBD1 matches 11 bases. The length of the CDR3 is 15 residues. The trim removed 3 bases at V and 2 bases at J, leaving 3 bases unmatched. CDR1 and CDR2 (germline): SGHRS, YFSETQ. Written as DNA, the CDR3 is TGCGCCAGCAGCTGGGGGGACAGGGGGCAAGAGACCCAGTACTTC. Translation: CASSWGDRGQETQYF. Together with reference TRBV5-1 and TRBJ2-5, the CDR3 gives the full variable domain: KAGVTQTPRYLIKTRGQQVTLSCSPISGHRSVSWYQQTPGQGLQFLFEYFSETQRNKGNFPGRFSGRQFSNSRSEMNVSTLELGDSALYLCASSWGDRGQETQYFGPGTRLLVL.

This clonotype was observed a handful of times. The gene calls are TRBV12-3 or TRBV12-4 and TRBJ2-3; D tentatively reads TRBD1 or TRBD2 (5 bases each). Trimming removed 6 bases at V and 0 bases at J, with 13 bases between. CDR3 size: 15 residues. This CDR3 is CASSSGASSTDTQYF. For the CDR3, the DNA is TGTGCCAGCAGCTCCGGGGCGTCTAGCACAGATACGCAGTATTTT.

This clonotype was counted many times. The gene calls are TRBV28 and TRBJ2-1; 8 bases are a match to TRBD2. Germline V gene data show CDR1 as MDHEN and CDR2 as SYDVKM. The CDR3 runs to 14 residues. V shed 4 bases, J shed 6 bases, and the junction held 5 bases outside the gene matches. The CDR3: CASSWPGGPNEQFF. For the CDR3, the DNA is TGTGCCAGCAGTTGGCCGGGGGGGCCCAATGAGCAGTTCTTC.

This clonotype was recorded many times. The CDR3 spells CSAKYLVWQYF. The CDR3 nucleotides read TGCAGTGCTAAATACCTAGTCTGGCAGTATTTT. The gene calls are TRBV20-1 and TRBJ2-3, with no clear D. V lost 4 bases to trimming and J lost 11 bases, with 13 bases between them. CDR3 length equals 11 residues. Germline V gene sequence: CDR1 DFQATT, CDR2 SNEGSKA (reference sequence).

The chain employs TRBV12-3 or TRBV12-4 and TRBJ2-6; no definite D call. The CDR3 consists of 14 residues. Trimming removed 7 bases at V and 2 bases at J, with 9 bases between. The CDR3 sequence is CASTQIPGANVLTF. CDR3 nucleotide sequence: TGTGCCAGCACCCAAATACCTGGGGCCAACGTCCTGACTTTC.

This clonotype was observed at least ten times. The rearrangement joins TRBV5-5 to TRBJ2-5; D might be TRBD1 (6 bases). Between the trimmed V and J ends, which lost 4 bases and 5 bases, there was a span of 18 bases. The CDR3 extends over 15 amino acids. Germline V gives CDR1 SGHKS, CDR2 YYEKEE (reference sequence). The CDR3 loop reads CASSRDTDETETQYF. For the CDR3, the DNA is TGTGCCAGCAGCCGGGACACGGATGAGACGGAGACCCAGTACTTC. Full variable domain (missing parts from reference TRBV5-5 and TRBJ2-5): DAGVTQSPTHLIKTRGQQVTLRCSPISGHKSVSWYQQVLGQGPQFIFQYYEKEERGRGNFPDRFSARQFPNYSSELNVNALLLGDSALYLCASSRDTDETETQYFGPGTRLLVL.

This clonotype was observed a few times. The gene calls are TRBV5-1 and TRBJ2-1; D perhaps matches TRBD2 (5 bases). Looked up from germline, CDR1 is SGHRS and CDR2 is YFSETQ. The CDR3 covers 12 residues. The V and J ends lost 5 bases and 7 bases respectively, with 10 bases between them. The CDR3 protein is CASSYEGNEQFF. CDR3 in DNA: TGCGCCAGCAGTTATGAGGGAAATGAGCAGTTCTTC.

This clonotype was counted only a few times. The chain recombines TRBV12-3 or TRBV12-4 with TRBJ2-2, with D perhaps given as TRBD1 or TRBD2 (5 bases each). The length of the CDR3 is 14 residues. Trimming shortened V by 5 bases and J by 4 bases, and 11 bases separated the two germline ends. The CDR3 DNA reads TGTGCCAGCAGTCCTTCAGGGACCACCGGGGAGCTGTTTTTT. Its protein product is CASSPSGTTGELFF.

The table lists this clonotype with many counts. The chain couples TRBV3-1 to TRBJ2-3, with 9 bases matching TRBD2. The ends lost 6 bases at V and 2 bases at J; junction bases unmatched: 6. The length of the CDR3 is 15 residues. Per germline, CDR1 LGHDT and CDR2 YNNKEL (reference sequence). CDR3 sequence: CASRPAGGLTDTQYF. CDR3 in DNA: TGTGCCAGCAGACCCGCGGGGGGGCTCACAGATACGCAGTATTTT.

In this sample, this clonotype turned up many times. This rearrangement joins TRBV20-1 to TRBJ2-3; D is possibly TRBD1 (8 bases). V was pared by 1 base and J by 5 bases, with 22 bases between. Looked up from germline, CDR1 is DFQATT and CDR2 is SNEGSKA (reference sequence). This CDR3 is built from 17 residues. In DNA form, the CDR3 reads TGCAGTGCTAGAGTCCAGGGGGCAGTGTGGGGGGGAGATACGCAGTATTTT. As protein: CSARVQGAVWGGDTQYF.

This clonotype was picked up a small number of times. V usage is TRBV7-2 and J usage is TRBJ2-2; 9 bases are shared with TRBD1. This CDR3 spans 16 amino acids. V trimming: 4 bases; J trimming: 1 base; junction bases outside the gene matches: 4. Germline lookup yields CDR1 SGHTA and CDR2 FQGNSA. The CDR3 loop reads CASSSPGQGNTGELFF. CDR3 bases: TGTGCCAGCAGCTCCCCGGGACAGGGGAACACCGGGGAGCTGTTTTTT.

There are a few counts of this clonotype. The rearrangement joins TRBV20-1 to TRBJ2-2; tentative D call: TRBD1 (6 bases). Germline-derived CDR1 and CDR2 are DFQATT and SNEGSKA (reference sequence). The germline V and J ends were trimmed by 1 base and 1 base, with 7 bases remaining between them. The CDR3 consists of 14 residues. The CDR3 region is CSARGQVNTGELFF. DNA of the CDR3: TGCAGTGCTAGAGGACAGGTGAACACCGGGGAGCTGTTTTTT.

This clonotype has a handful of counts. V gene TRBV5-1 combines with J gene TRBJ1-2; unclear D gene. CDR1 and CDR2 (germline): SGHRS, YFSETQ. V lost 4 bases, J lost 7 bases, and 14 bases lay in between. CDR3 size: 13 residues. The CDR3 sequence: CASSPGEPTGYTF. Written as DNA, the CDR3 is TGCGCCAGCAGCCCCGGGGAGCCCACTGGCTACACCTTC.

This clonotype was counted a few times. The chain couples TRBV4-2 to TRBJ1-5; no clear D. This CDR3 region has 15 residues. Germline V gene lookup returns CDR1 LGHNA and CDR2 YNFKEQ. The V end was cut by 0 bases, the J end by 6 bases, with 12 bases between. This CDR3 is CASSQDWGGSQPQHF. For the CDR3, the DNA is TGTGCCAGCAGCCAAGATTGGGGAGGGTCTCAGCCCCAGCATTTT.

This chain connects TRBV20-1 to TRBJ2-7; D may be TRBD1 (5 bases). This CDR3 is built from 13 residues. The V end lost 5 bases, the J end lost 6 bases, and 17 bases lay between the germline ends. CDR1 DFQATT and CDR2 SNEGSKA come from the germline V gene (reference sequence). CDR3 sequence (DNA): TGCAGTGCTGGCTTAGCTGGGGCTGGCGAGCAGTACTTC. It translates to CSAGLAGAGEQYF.

This clonotype occurred a few times. The chain is built from TRBV7-8 and TRBJ1-1; tentatively, D is TRBD1 (5 bases). The length of the CDR3 is 19 residues. V was cut by 3 bases and J by 0 bases, with 23 bases left in between. Per the germline V gene, CDR1 is SGHVS and CDR2 is FQNEAQ. This CDR3 reads CASSFGIRGRGKVNTEAFF. Here the CDR3 DNA reads TGTGCCAGCAGCTTTGGGATAAGGGGCCGGGGGAAGGTGAACACTGAAGCTTTCTTT.

The J gene is TRBJ2-7, the V gene TRBV12-3 or TRBV12-4; D not certain. V dropped 0 bases and J dropped 7 bases, with 16 bases sitting between them. The CDR3 covers 15 residues. This CDR3 is CASSLAPESAKEQYF. CDR3 bases: TGTGCCAGCAGTTTAGCGCCCGAATCGGCTAAGGAGCAGTACTTC.